This record looks at one T cell receptor (beta chain) sequence and its context. The antigen remains undetermined. This sample stems from a study of cytomegalovirus exposure and HLA in healthy donors. About the study: Roughly 85 million unique TCRs from HLA-typed donors made up an early data release.

Points from the study as a whole: Immune exposure information comprised only CMV serostatus.

Researchers ran the PCR with 60 Vbeta and 13 Jbeta primers. The assay was immunoSEQ multiplex PCR, and TCRdb's table has in-frame clones only and misses some. The sample holds fewer than 250,000 clones. Germline CDR1 is SGHTA and CDR2 is FQGNSA. V lost 2 bases to trimming and J lost 0 bases, with 5 bases between them. The length of the CDR3 is 15 residues. This clonotype was sampled from a woman in her twenties or thirties in good health and CMV-seropositive. The specimen was PBMCs. The chain carries TRBV7-2 and TRBJ2-6; D ambiguous. CDR3 DNA: TGTGCCAGCAGCTTAATCCTCTCTGGGGCCAACGTCCTGACTTTC. It yields the protein CASSLILSGANVLTF.